This T cell receptor (beta chain) was retrieved from a study of T cell changes during pregnancy in multiple sclerosis. About this clone itself: This sample includes further DNA sequences coding for the same CDR3.

Produced via immunoSEQ multiplex PCR; TCRdb's table is partial and in-frame only. The sample lists 60,000 or so clones, approximately 90% occurring once. The germline CDR1 and CDR2 sequences are LNHDA and SQIVND (reference sequence). Trimming shortened V by 3 bases and J by 5 bases, and 8 bases separated the two germline ends. This CDR3 region has 13 residues. The receptor was derived from a human donor whose cells served as feeder cells for cultures in a pregnancy study. The specimen was peripheral blood from another person, used as feeder cells. The chain is built from TRBV19 and TRBJ1-5; no firm D call. The CDR3 nucleotides read TGTGCCAGTAGTATGGGGAGGGATCAGCCCCAGCATTTT. Its translation is CASSMGRDQPQHF.